Shown below are 19 T cell receptor beta chains from a single sample sequenced in a study of T cell responses to AZD1222 COVID-19 vaccine. TCRdb's table, derived via immunoSEQ multiplex PCR, lists solely in-frame clones and lacks some. Of over 100,000 clones listed, about 90% are singletons. Sequencing used peripheral blood, obtained 28 days after the second AZD1222 dose. Every receptor here comes from an adult who received the AZD1222 COVID-19 vaccine.

The chain employs TRBV7-3 and TRBJ1-6, with D unresolved. V was shortened by 2 bases and J by 4 bases, with 0 bases between the two germline ends. CDR1 SGHTA and CDR2 FQGTGA come from the germline V gene. CDR3 length: 12 amino acids. Written as DNA, the CDR3 is TGTGCCAGCAGCTTATATAATTCACCCCTCCACTTT. Amino acid sequence: CASSLYNSPLHF.

The V gene is TRBV5-5, the J gene TRBJ2-2; 9 nucleotides align to TRBD2. J lost 3 bases, V lost 3 bases, and 15 bases had no gene match. Germline CDR1 is SGHKS and CDR2 is YYEKEE (reference sequence). The CDR3 length is 19 residues. In DNA, the CDR3 is TGTGCCAGCAGCTCCAGCGGGGGGACAAAATTACGGGACACCGGGGAGCTGTTTTTT. This codes for CASSSSGGTKLRDTGELFF.

This clone was observed once. The chain joins TRBV2 to TRBJ2-7; 9 bases align to TRBD1. CDR3 size: 14 residues. Germline-derived CDR1 and CDR2 are SNHLY and FYNNEI. V shed 4 bases, J shed 4 bases, and the junction held 5 bases outside the gene matches. The CDR3 is CASSGRDRVYEQYF. The CDR3 bases are TGTGCCAGCAGTGGCCGGGACAGGGTGTACGAGCAGTACTTC.

The CDR3 here is CSVPTSGTYNEQFF. CDR3 DNA sequence: TGCAGCGTACCCACTAGCGGGACATACAATGAGCAGTTCTTC. The chain uses TRBV29-1 and TRBJ2-1, with 10 bases matching TRBD2. The germline V gene has CDR1 SQVTM and CDR2 ANQGSEA. The CDR3 sequence is 14 residues long. V lost 6 bases, J lost 4 bases, and 6 bases stayed unmatched.

The chain uses TRBV7-2 and TRBJ1-4; D ambiguous. There are 14 residues in the CDR3. CDR1 is SGHTA, CDR2 FQGNSA, per germline. Trimming removed 5 bases from V and 7 bases from J, with 14 bases in between. The CDR3 reads CASSLGGAGEKLFF. The DNA of the CDR3 is TGTGCCAGCAGCCTCGGCGGAGCGGGTGAAAAACTGTTTTTT.

The chain couples TRBV2 to TRBJ1-2, with 9 bases that match TRBD1. The CDR3 length is 15 residues. Germline assignment: CDR1 SNHLY and CDR2 FYNNEI. J gave up 8 bases and V 7 bases, and 14 bases lay outside the gene matches. Here the CDR3 reads CASKFRDRAIEGYTF. In nucleotides, the CDR3 is TGTGCCAGCAAGTTCCGGGACAGGGCCATCGAGGGCTACACCTTC.

This clone was observed a single time. The chain combines TRBV6-4 with TRBJ2-6; possibly TRBD2 for D (6 bases). Per the germline V gene, CDR1 is MRHNA and CDR2 is SNTAGT. V was pared by 3 bases and J by 3 bases, with 6 bases between. The CDR3 is made up of 14 amino acids. CDR3 DNA: TGTGCCAGCAGTGAGGGGGGTGGGGCCAACGTCCTGACTTTC. Protein product: CASSEGGGANVLTF.

The chain is built from TRBV27 and TRBJ1-1, with D maybe TRBD1 (6 bases). Germline V gene data show CDR1 as MNHEY and CDR2 as SMNVEV (reference sequence). The CDR3 loop spans 14 amino acids. The V end lost 5 bases, the J end lost 6 bases, and 16 bases lay between the germline ends. The CDR3 spells CASSPLQGLSEAFF. DNA for the CDR3: TGTGCCAGCAGTCCCCTACAGGGTCTCTCTGAAGCTTTCTTT.

This chain connects TRBV4-3 to TRBJ1-1; the D is unclear. Germline loops: CDR1 LGHNA, CDR2 YSLEER. V was pared by 1 base and J by 8 bases, with 8 bases between. This CDR3 is built from 12 residues. CDR3 nucleotides: TGCGCCAGCAGCCAAGGGCCACAAGAAGCTTTCTTT. Translation gives CASSQGPQEAFF.

This clone was seen only once. For the CDR3, the DNA is TGTGCCAGTAGTATCCCCCGGGGACTGACCAATTCACCCCTCCACTTT. Its protein product is CASSIPRGLTNSPLHF. V gene TRBV19 combines with J gene TRBJ1-6, with D perhaps TRBD1 (5 bases). The CDR3 is 16 amino acids. Per germline, CDR1 LNHDA and CDR2 SQIVND (reference sequence). V gave up 3 bases and J gave up 7 bases, with 16 bases separating them.

This clone was recorded once. The rearrangement uses TRBV6-5 and TRBJ2-3, with TRBD2 identical over 9 bases. V lost 6 bases to trimming and J lost 5 bases; unmatched junction nucleotides: 6. Looked up from germline, CDR1 is MNHEY and CDR2 is SVGAGI. There are 14 residues in the CDR3. CDR3 amino acids: CASRGAGGQDTQYF. The CDR3 region has the DNA TGTGCCAGCAGGGGAGCGGGGGGCCAAGATACGCAGTATTTT.

The rearrangement uses TRBV30 and TRBJ1-6; D might be TRBD1 (5 bases). Trimming removed 3 bases at V and 3 bases at J, with 9 bases between. From germline, CDR1 is GTSNPN and CDR2 SVGIG (reference sequence). CDR3 size: 14 residues. The CDR3 region is CAWRQVDYNSPLHF. The CDR3, as DNA: TGTGCCTGGAGACAGGTTGACTATAATTCACCCCTCCACTTT. Supplemented by reference TRBV30 and TRBJ1-6, the full variable domain reads SQTIHQWPATLVQPVGSPLSLECTVEGTSNPNLYWYRQAAGRGLQLLFYSVGIGQISSEVPQNLSASRPQDRQFILSSKKLLLSDSGFYLCAWRQVDYNSPLHFGNGTRLTVT.

This sequence joins TRBV7-3 and TRBJ2-2; D uncertain. The CDR3 has 17 amino acids. The germline CDR1 and CDR2 sequences are SGHTA and FQGTGA. The V end lost 1 base, the J end lost 6 bases, and 18 bases lay between the germline ends. The CDR3 nucleotides read TGTGCCAGCAGCTTAAATTCGGGCGCTGGTATCGCCGGGGAGCTGTTTTTT. It translates to CASSLNSGAGIAGELFF.

In its sample, this clone was seen a few times. V gene TRBV5-1 combines with J gene TRBJ1-2; D is undetermined. CDR1 is SGHRS and CDR2 is YFSETQ in the germline V gene. This CDR3 is built from 13 residues. V lost 3 bases and J 2 bases, leaving 8 bases between the germline ends. CDR3 sequence (DNA): TGCGCCAGCAGCTCAGACGAGAACTATGGCTACACCTTC. Translation: CASSSDENYGYTF.

V usage is TRBV6-5 and J usage is TRBJ1-5, with D maybe TRBD1 (6 bases). The CDR3 totals 13 residues. The germline V and J ends were trimmed by 3 bases and 5 bases, with 8 bases remaining between them. Germline V gives CDR1 MNHEY, CDR2 SVGAGI. Here the CDR3 DNA reads TGTGCCAGCAGTTATGCAGGGGATCAGCCCCAGCATTTT. As protein: CASSYAGDQPQHF.

This chain joins TRBV7-9 and TRBJ2-5; TRBD2 agrees at 9 bases. Germline V gene lookup returns CDR1 SEHNR and CDR2 FQNEAQ (reference sequence). V shed 2 bases and J 4 bases; nucleotides not matched to a gene: 14. The CDR3 is made up of 18 amino acids. This CDR3 reads CASSLSDSIAGEAETQYF. In DNA, the CDR3 is TGTGCCAGCAGCTTATCGGATTCTATAGCGGGAGAAGCAGAGACCCAGTACTTC.

The CDR3 spells CASSPPAGDTQYF. CDR3 bases: TGTGCCAGCAGCCCCCCAGCGGGAGATACGCAGTATTTT. V usage is TRBV5-4 and J usage is TRBJ2-3; TRBD2 might be the D (6 bases). Germline CDR1 and CDR2: SGHNT and YYREEE (reference sequence). Trimming took off 4 bases at V and 5 bases at J, with 11 bases between the two ends. CDR3 length: 13 residues.

The chain joins TRBV19 to TRBJ1-1, with 8 bases fitting TRBD1. The CDR3 consists of 14 residues. The junction had 6 bases not matched to a gene; V was cut back by 6 bases and J by 3 bases. Germline V gene lookup returns CDR1 LNHDA and CDR2 SQIVND (reference sequence). As DNA, the CDR3 is TGTGCCAGTAGGCGCACAGGGGGGTACACTGAAGCTTTCTTT. Translating it yields CASRRTGGYTEAFF. The full variable domain, its missing parts supplied by reference TRBV19 and TRBJ1-1, is DGGITQSPKYLFRKEGQNVTLSCEQNLNHDAMYWYRQDPGQGLRLIYYSQIVNDFQKGDIAEGYSVSREKKESFPLTVTSAQKNPTAFYLCASRRTGGYTEAFFGQGTRLTVV.

The CDR3 loop reads CASSAGTFNSPLHF. CDR3 DNA sequence: TGTGCCAGCAGTGCCGGGACTTTTAATTCACCCCTCCACTTT. The J gene is TRBJ1-6, the V gene TRBV27, with a possible D match to TRBD1 (5 bases). Per the germline V gene, CDR1 is MNHEY and CDR2 is SMNVEV (reference sequence). The CDR3 totals 14 residues. Trimming removed 5 bases from V and 6 bases from J, with 11 bases in between.